Listed here is a single TCR beta chain. Primed by a sample-barcoded 5' primer and a J-beta primer mix, a second PCR proceeded for roughly 6 to 12 cycles. Each CDR3 protein gets one entry after TCRdb re-called the 5' RACE reads with MiXCR. This table has fewer than 700,000 distinct CDR3 sequences, around 43% appearing once. The sample comes from a study of blood T cells in healthy people across ages. V was pared by 5 bases and J by 5 bases, with 5 bases of the junction left unmatched. The CDR3 totals 15 residues. The germline gives CDR1 SGHTA, CDR2 FQGNSA. Sequencing used blood. The receptor was derived from a man older than 75 in good health. V is TRBV7-2 and J is TRBJ2-1; 11 positions match TRBD2. The CDR3 is CASSRTSGHDNEQFF. As DNA, the CDR3 is TGTGCCAGCAGCCGGACTAGCGGGCACGACAATGAGCAGTTCTTC.